This T cell receptor beta chain was identified during a study of CD8+CD57+ T cells in acquired aplastic anemia (dated by TCRdb to about 2018). Some background on the complete study: On average, sorted CD4+ and CD8+ cells yielded around 3.5 ug of extracted DNA, with a range of about 0.19 to 30 ug. CD8+CD57+ expansion was defined as frequency above the mean frequency observed in healthy subjects.

The patients picked for sequencing were ones in whom flow cytometry had shown an expansion of CD8+CD57+ cells. Every patient had a diagnosis of severe acquired aplastic anemia based on International Study of Aplastic Anemia and Agranulocytosis and Camitta criteria. No therapy had been received by the patients at the time of blood sampling. TCR repertoires of sorted CD4+ and CD8+ blood T cells from severe aplastic anemia patients and healthy subjects were deep-sequenced in the study. In the USA, patient enrollment took place under clinicaltrials.gov protocols 00001620, 01623167, 00001397, 00071045, 00081523 and 00961064. Ficoll-Paque density gradient centrifugation was used to isolate peripheral blood mononuclear cells. CD4+ and CD8+ T cells were sorted by FACS or magnetic beads before DNA extraction. The study at large found these results: CD8+ Simpson's diversity did not differ significantly between patients and healthy controls (P=0.060). Twenty-nine CD8+ CDR3 sequences were found to be shared between patients and controls, but these sequences appeared to be highly expressed in patients and within the immunodominant clones of the patients.

Trimming at the junction amounts to 1 base on V and 6 bases on J, and the germline ends lie 4 bases apart. Measured from the cysteine to the phenylalanine, the CDR3 is 11 residues long. Solely the CDR3 DNA is kept, with 33 bases framed from the first base. The germline V gene sets CDR1 to SGDLS and CDR2 to YYNGEE. In the case of this clonotype: This clone's antigen is unknown. No clone much larger than this one lies a single base away; base qualities are absent.

Genomic DNA was used as template for profiling of TCR beta VDJ combinations and CDR3 sequences. An Illumina HiSeq 2000 was used for TCR repertoire sequencing. Per the original workflow: TRBV/TRBJ rearrangement plots, CDR3 size and DJ length profiles, and Simpson's diversity index were used to evaluate the repertoires. Whichever DNA sequence was most abundant in the deep sequencing data was defined as the immunodominant clone. CDR3 amino acid sequences were screened for sharing across subjects and compared with published repertoires and the VDJdb database. The public reads were quality trimmed at Q25 with fastp and then assembled into clones with MiXCR by TCRdb, keeping productive beta chains. Rows merge per CDR3 protein into single entries with the most common DNA and genes. V and J calls and clone size were set by TCRdb, not the authors. This sample comprises hundreds of thousands of distinct CDR3 sequences, 50% to 65% of them detected only once. Clones ranked in the top ten supply 1.3% of the sample.

The TCR sequence derives from a human donor with aplastic anemia. The rearrangement joined TRBV9 to TRBJ2-5, with the D gene not clear enough to name. Sequencing was done on a sample of sorted CD4+, CD8+, or CD8+CD57+ T cells (not recorded which) from PBMCs. Here is the DNA: TGTGCCAGCAGCGTAAACCAGACCCAGTACTTC. Its translation reads: CASSVNQTQYF.